Sequencing of this T cell receptor (beta chain) was carried out in a study of blood T cell repertoires in COVID-19. Study details: Sample material is recorded as cDNA or gDNA derived from T cells, B-cell-depleted T cells, or PBMCs.

This CDR3 comprises 19 residues. V lost 3 bases and J lost 0, with 19 bases in between. CDR1 SGHRS and CDR2 YFSETQ come from the germline V gene. In the original processing: By means of reference gene primer amplification, nucleated cell counts were estimated. This table comes from immunoSEQ multiplex PCR, and its TCRdb copy is limited to in-frame clones, with some not included. V and J calls and clone size follow that table, whereas D and trimming were derived from the DNA. The table lists fewer than 250,000 clones, over 65% of them singletons, with under 3% in the top ten. The source of this sequence is a woman aged 65 to 85 with active or convalescent COVID-19. Sequencing was performed on peripheral blood. The chain carries TRBV5-1 and TRBJ2-6; TRBD1 might be the D (8 bases). The CDR3 nucleotides read TGCGCCAGCAGCTGGTCCAACAGGGGGGGTTACTCTGGGGCCAACGTCCTGACTTTC. The encoded protein is CASSWSNRGGYSGANVLTF.